The rows below give T cell receptor beta chains drawn from one sample of a study of shared T cell receptors in the human thymus. The method was immunoSEQ multiplex PCR; TCRdb's version includes in-frame clones alone and lacks a portion of them. The table records approximately 490,000 clones, 78% of them present only once. This sample also appeared in a second study, on human thymus T cells.

The sequencing sample was made of thymocytes. The receptors come from a boy less than two years old with a congenital heart defect. Both conserved end residues are part of each CDR3. Fields, in order: D gene, J gene, V gene, clone size, CDR3 protein, CDR3 DNA. The D gene is left open where the match is weak. Clone size is shown for a subset of rows, as once, few, many or a class of expanded clone.

D gene: NA; J gene: TRBJ2-4; V gene: TRBV5-1; clone size: NA; CDR3 protein: CASSPGGLGNIQYF; CDR3 DNA: TGCGCCAGCAGTCCCGGGGGGCTTGGAAACATTCAGTACTTC
D gene: NA; J gene: TRBJ2-1; V gene: TRBV4-3; clone size: few; CDR3 protein: CASSQEHRESTILGSGEQFF; CDR3 DNA: TGCGCCAGCAGCCAAGAACACAGGGAGTCTACAATTTTAGGATCTGGTGAGCAGTTCTTC
D gene: NA; J gene: TRBJ2-1; V gene: TRBV7-9; clone size: NA; CDR3 protein: CASSLGRVSYNEQFF; CDR3 DNA: TGTGCCAGCAGCTTAGGGAGGGTCTCCTACAATGAGCAGTTCTTC
D gene: TRBD1; J gene: TRBJ1-2; V gene: TRBV19; clone size: NA; CDR3 protein: CASTRRRQGDYTF; CDR3 DNA: TGTGCCAGTACCAGAAGGCGACAGGGGGACTACACCTTC
D gene: TRBD2; J gene: TRBJ2-5; V gene: TRBV19; clone size: few; CDR3 protein: CASSPRGLAGEGETQYF; CDR3 DNA: TGTGCCAGTAGTCCTCGCGGACTAGCGGGAGAAGGAGAGACCCAGTACTTC
D gene: TRBD2; J gene: TRBJ2-3; V gene: TRBV4-2; clone size: NA; CDR3 protein: CASSQDQAGGSDTQYF; CDR3 DNA: TGTGCCAGCAGCCAAGATCAGGCGGGAGGGTCAGATACGCAGTATTTT
D gene: TRBD2; J gene: TRBJ2-7; V gene: TRBV4-3; clone size: NA; CDR3 protein: CASSQTLAGGVPRYEQYF; CDR3 DNA: TGCGCCAGCAGCCAAACGCTAGCGGGAGGGGTCCCACGCTACGAGCAGTACTTC
D gene: NA; J gene: TRBJ2-1; V gene: TRBV2; clone size: NA; CDR3 protein: CASSELGRRALKGYNEQFF; CDR3 DNA: TGTGCCAGCAGTGAATTGGGTCGGAGAGCGTTAAAGGGGTACAATGAGCAGTTCTTC
D gene: NA; J gene: TRBJ1-5; V gene: TRBV28; clone size: NA; CDR3 protein: CATESGGSNQPQHF; CDR3 DNA: TGTGCCACCGAGTCCGGGGGAAGTAATCAGCCCCAGCATTTT
D gene: NA; J gene: TRBJ2-3; V gene: TRBV11-3; clone size: NA; CDR3 protein: CASSHIRDSADTQYF; CDR3 DNA: TGTGCCAGCAGCCATATCAGGGATTCGGCAGATACGCAGTATTTT
D gene: TRBD2; J gene: TRBJ2-2; V gene: TRBV4-3; clone size: NA; CDR3 protein: CASSQDYGGSGYTGELFF; CDR3 DNA: TGCGCCAGCAGCCAAGACTACGGCGGGAGTGGGTACACCGGGGAGCTGTTTTTT
D gene: NA; J gene: TRBJ2-2; V gene: TRBV7-9; clone size: NA; CDR3 protein: CASSSRRAGELFF; CDR3 DNA: TGTGCCAGCAGCAGTAGGAGGGCCGGGGAGCTGTTTTTT